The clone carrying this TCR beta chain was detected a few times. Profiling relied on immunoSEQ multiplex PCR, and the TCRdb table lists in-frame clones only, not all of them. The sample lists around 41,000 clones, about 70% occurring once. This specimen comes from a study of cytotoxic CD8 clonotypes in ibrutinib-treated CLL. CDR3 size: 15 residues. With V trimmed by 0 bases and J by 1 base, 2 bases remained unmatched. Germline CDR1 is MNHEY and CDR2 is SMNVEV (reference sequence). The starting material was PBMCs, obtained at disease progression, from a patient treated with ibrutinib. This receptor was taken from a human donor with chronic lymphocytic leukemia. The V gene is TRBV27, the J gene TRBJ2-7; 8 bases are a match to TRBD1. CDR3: CASSLSGTGSYEQYF. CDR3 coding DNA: TGTGCCAGCAGTTTATCCGGGACAGGTTCCTACGAGCAGTACTTC.